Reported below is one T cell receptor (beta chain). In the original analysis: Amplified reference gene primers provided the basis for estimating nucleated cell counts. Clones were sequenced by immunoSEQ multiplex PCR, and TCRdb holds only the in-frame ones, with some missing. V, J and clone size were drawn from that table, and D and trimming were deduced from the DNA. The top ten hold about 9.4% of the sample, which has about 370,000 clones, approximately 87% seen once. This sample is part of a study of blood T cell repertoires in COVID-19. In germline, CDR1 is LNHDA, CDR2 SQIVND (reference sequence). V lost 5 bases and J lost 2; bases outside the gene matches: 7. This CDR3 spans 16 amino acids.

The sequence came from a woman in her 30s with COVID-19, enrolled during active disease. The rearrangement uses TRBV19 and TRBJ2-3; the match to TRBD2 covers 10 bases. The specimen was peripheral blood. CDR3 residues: CASSGPGLAHTDTQYF. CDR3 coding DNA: TGTGCCAGTAGTGGACCGGGACTAGCGCACACAGATACGCAGTATTTT.